This T cell receptor (beta chain) was sequenced in a study of blood T cell repertoires in COVID-19. Study overall: T cells, B-cell-depleted T cells, or PBMCs supplied cDNA or gDNA.

Generated by immunoSEQ multiplex PCR, the TCRdb table keeps only in-frame clones and is missing some. This table holds just over 250,000 clones, 87% found once. V shed 6 bases, J shed 5 bases, and the junction held 5 bases outside the gene matches. The CDR3 is made up of 14 amino acids. Germline CDR1 is SGHTA and CDR2 is FQGNSA. The sequencing input was peripheral blood. The chain joins TRBV7-2 to TRBJ2-7; 12 positions agree with TRBD2. The receptor's source is a woman aged 50 to 60 with acute or convalescent COVID-19. In DNA, the CDR3 is TGTGCCAGCAGGCCCACTAGCGGGAGGAACGAGCAGTACTTC. Translated: CASRPTSGRNEQYF.